Below are 4 T cell receptor beta chains sequenced from a single sample in a study of post-analysis software for immune sequencing data. Study-level findings and limits: The five TRBV segments detected at higher frequency in patients than in controls included TRBV5-6, TRBV5-1 and TRBV20-1.

Unique molecular identifiers tagged the TCR beta cDNA libraries. Using its own MiXCR run on the PCR reads, TCRdb lists one record per CDR3 protein. The sample has around 500,000 distinct CDR3 sequences, roughly 34% seen once. No antigen has been identified for these receptors. The sample was blood. The receptors were sampled from a girl between 2 and 17 years old with multiple sclerosis.

This sequence joins TRBV27 and TRBJ2-1, with 9 nucleotides matching TRBD2. This CDR3 contains 16 residues. The V segment lost 2 bases and the J segment 2 bases; nucleotides outside the gene matches: 4. Germline lookup yields CDR1 MNHEY and CDR2 SMNVEV (reference sequence). CDR3 coding DNA: TGTGCCAGCAGTTTAATTGGCGGGGGGGCCTACAATGAGCAGTTCTTC. This codes for CASSLIGGGAYNEQFF.

This clonotype appeared a single time. The V call is TRBV27, the J call TRBJ1-2; D is unclear. The CDR3 spans 13 residues. Trimming removed 6 bases at V and 8 bases at J, with 16 bases between. Germline V gene data show CDR1 as MNHEY and CDR2 as SMNVEV (reference sequence). CDR3 residues: CASSLGPWGGYTF. CDR3 sequence (DNA): TGTGCCAGCAGCCTGGGCCCCTGGGGAGGCTACACCTTC.

This chain links TRBV10-2 with TRBJ2-7; the match to TRBD1 covers 7 bases. Germline lookup yields CDR1 WSHSY and CDR2 SAAADI. The CDR3 loop spans 14 amino acids. With V trimmed by 8 bases and J by 2 bases, 9 bases remained unmatched. CDR3 coding DNA: TGCGCCAGCGAAGACAGGGCCCCACCCTACGAGCAGTACTTC. It yields the protein CASEDRAPPYEQYF.

The chain carries TRBV28 and TRBJ1-2; D might be TRBD1 (5 bases). Germline V gene data show CDR1 as MDHEN and CDR2 as SYDVKM. Trimming removed 3 bases at V and 8 bases at J, with 16 bases between. The CDR3 covers 14 residues. DNA for the CDR3: TGTGCCAGCAGTTTTTCGGGGCCCCGGGGGGGCTACACCTTC. Protein product: CASSFSGPRGGYTF.